A few counts support the clone carrying this T cell receptor beta chain. Its target is unknown. This sample was included in a study of CD8 T cells in ankylosing spondylitis. The study's findings and limits: Characteristic, it appeared, of ankylosing spondylitis blood was a TCR beta motif of 7 or 8 highly homologous variants.

The CDR3 covers 15 residues. V was pared by 5 bases and J by 5 bases, with 8 bases of the junction left unmatched. Germline V CDR1 and CDR2: SGHVS, FQNEAQ. A single record per CDR3 protein comes from TCRdb applying MiXCR to the 5' RACE reads. The sample lists around 770,000 distinct CDR3 sequences, about 11% occurring once. Sequenced material: blood, either unsorted or a sorted T cell fraction (not recorded which). This receptor was obtained from a male donor with ankylosing spondylitis. The chain couples TRBV7-8 to TRBJ2-3; TRBD2 agrees at 9 bases. Here the CDR3 DNA reads TGTGCCAGCAGCGAGCGGGAGGACGTGGTAGATACGCAGTATTTT. Translation: CASSEREDVVDTQYF.